Presented here are 22 T cell receptor beta chains from one specimen sequenced in a study of T cells after yellow fever vaccination. In TCRdb, the 5' RACE reads were re-called with MiXCR into one record per CDR3 protein. The sample contains fewer than 450,000 distinct CDR3 sequences, 11% of which appear only once. Source: PBMCs, taken on the day of the first yellow fever vaccination. These receptor sequences come from a man between 18 and 35 years old who received the YFV17D yellow fever vaccine.

This clonotype was observed a few times. The chain recombines TRBV5-1 with TRBJ2-2; D might be TRBD1 (7 bases). Deletions cut 0 bases from V and 4 bases from J, with 13 bases between. Per germline, CDR1 SGHRS and CDR2 YFSETQ. The CDR3 runs 16 residues. The CDR3 here is CASSLDSQGGTGELFF. The CDR3 region has the DNA TGCGCCAGCAGCTTGGACTCCCAGGGGGGCACCGGGGAGCTGTTTTTT.

The CDR3 reads CASAPQRAPAKNIQYF. The CDR3 nucleotides are TGTGCCAGCGCCCCCCAACGGGCCCCTGCCAAAAACATTCAGTACTTC. V and J are TRBV7-8 and TRBJ2-4; D is ambiguous. Germline V CDR1 and CDR2: SGHVS, FQNEAQ. Trimming stripped 8 bases from V and 1 base from J, with 18 bases between. CDR3 length: 16 amino acids.

A few counts support this clonotype. The gene calls are TRBV12-3 or TRBV12-4 and TRBJ1-2; D perhaps matches TRBD1 (5 bases). Trimming pared 5 bases from V and 0 bases from J, leaving 16 bases between. The CDR3 has 16 amino acids. The CDR3, as DNA: TGTGCCAGCAGTCCCCAGACAGTTCAAGCTAACTATGGCTACACCTTC. Its protein is CASSPQTVQANYGYTF.

This clonotype was observed many times. The chain employs TRBV28 and TRBJ1-5; D is unresolved. The V gene's germline CDR1 is MDHEN and CDR2 SYDVKM. The CDR3 spans 13 residues. V was shortened by 7 bases and J by 0 bases, with 7 bases between the two germline ends. CDR3 nucleotide sequence: TGTGCCAGCATGGTATATAGCAATCAGCCCCAGCATTTT. Protein: CASMVYSNQPQHF.

This chain links TRBV5-6 with TRBJ2-3; perhaps TRBD2 as D (5 bases). From germline, CDR1 is SGHDT and CDR2 YYEEEE. V lost 2 bases and J lost 0, with 10 bases in between. The CDR3 sequence is 15 residues long. The CDR3 region is CASSLSLASTDTQYF. The CDR3 DNA is TGTGCCAGCAGCTTAAGTCTAGCTAGCACAGATACGCAGTATTTT. Variable domain in full (rest from reference TRBV5-6 and TRBJ2-3): DAGVTQSPTHLIKTRGQQVTLRCSPKSGHDTVSWYQQALGQGPQFIFQYYEEEERQRGNFPDRFSGHQFPNYSSELNVNALLLGDSALYLCASSLSLASTDTQYFGPGTRLTVL.

This chain links TRBV7-2 with TRBJ2-1, with D tentatively TRBD1 or TRBD2 (6 bases each). V dropped 5 bases and J dropped 6 bases, with 20 bases sitting between them. This CDR3 spans 16 amino acids. Per the germline V gene, CDR1 is SGHTA and CDR2 is FQGNSA. The CDR3 sequence is CASSVRGDGRGNEQFF. The CDR3, as DNA: TGTGCCAGCAGCGTTAGGGGGGATGGGCGTGGCAATGAGCAGTTCTTC.

The chain recombines TRBV4-1 with TRBJ2-7; the D is unclear. CDR3 size: 14 residues. Trimming took off 4 bases at V and 7 bases at J, with 17 bases between the two ends. Germline CDR1 is MGHRA and CDR2 is YSYEKL. CDR3 sequence reads: CASSRRDGAQEQYF. The CDR3 DNA sequence: TGCGCCAGCAGCCGACGAGACGGAGCGCAGGAGCAGTACTTC.

The chain carries TRBV4-3 and TRBJ2-3; TRBD2 matches 9 bases. This CDR3 spans 17 amino acids. In germline, CDR1 is LGHNA, CDR2 YSLEER. Trimming took 1 base from V and 0 from J; bases not matched to a gene: 5. The CDR3 here is CASSQGPLAGSTDTQYF. CDR3 sequence (DNA): TGCGCCAGCAGCCAAGGTCCGCTAGCGGGGAGCACAGATACGCAGTATTTT.

This clonotype was detected only a few times. This chain joins TRBV27 and TRBJ2-5, with D possibly matching TRBD1 (5 bases). Per the germline V gene, CDR1 is MNHEY and CDR2 is SMNVEV (reference sequence). The V end was cut by 5 bases, the J end by 5 bases, with 12 bases between. This CDR3 spans 13 amino acids. The CDR3 DNA reads as TGTGCCAGCAGTCCCAGGGCGAGGGAGACCCAGTACTTC. The encoded protein is CASSPRARETQYF.

Only a few counts were recorded for this clonotype. The chain is built from TRBV20-1 and TRBJ2-7; the D gene is possibly TRBD2 (5 bases). The germline V gene encodes CDR1 DFQATT and CDR2 SNEGSKA (reference sequence). The CDR3 runs 17 residues. V lost 4 bases and J 4 bases, leaving 26 bases between the germline ends. The CDR3 reads CSATSHRPDGLPYEQYF. Here the CDR3 DNA reads TGCAGTGCTACCTCTCACAGACCCGACGGACTGCCATACGAGCAGTACTTC.

This chain links TRBV9 with TRBJ2-6; 9 nucleotides agree with TRBD1. CDR3 length equals 19 residues. V lost 2 bases and J lost 4; bases outside the gene matches: 13. Germline assignment: CDR1 SGDLS and CDR2 YYNGEE. CDR3 in DNA: TGTGCCAGCAGCGTCCAGCCGGGACAGGGACCGCCCGGGGCCAACGTCCTGACTTTC. Translating gives CASSVQPGQGPPGANVLTF.

The table lists this clonotype with a few counts. This chain links TRBV6-1 with TRBJ1-1; possibly TRBD1 for D (5 bases). Germline V gene sequence: CDR1 MNHNS, CDR2 SASEGT. The CDR3 loop spans 13 amino acids. The V end was cut by 6 bases, the J end by 6 bases, with 14 bases between. CDR3 nucleotides: TGTGCCAGCAGGAGGGGAGATTGGTCTGAAGCTTTCTTT. Protein: CASRRGDWSEAFF.

This clonotype was counted only a few times. The J gene is TRBJ1-1, the V gene TRBV12-3 or TRBV12-4; 9 bases are a match to TRBD1. The CDR3 is 16 amino acids. The J segment lost 4 bases and the V segment lost 6 bases, leaving 12 bases of the junction unmatched. The CDR3 DNA is TGTGCCAGCAGGGGTCCGGGACAGGGTATGGGCACTGAAGCTTTCTTT. This encodes CASRGPGQGMGTEAFF.

This clonotype was found many times. This chain uses TRBV20-1 with TRBJ2-2; D call uncertain. Germline lookup yields CDR1 DFQATT and CDR2 SNEGSKA (reference sequence). Trimming cost V 0 bases and J 6 bases, with 8 bases left between them. CDR3 length equals 13 residues. CDR3 amino acids: CSARDSLSGELFF. The CDR3 DNA reads TGCAGTGCTAGAGATTCCCTTTCCGGGGAGCTGTTTTTT.

Only a few counts were recorded for this clonotype. DNA for the CDR3: TGTGCCAGCACCAAGTCGGGGGACCCTCTACGGCGGGATACGCAGTATTTT. It translates to CASTKSGDPLRRDTQYF. The rearrangement joins TRBV7-2 to TRBJ2-3, with D tentatively TRBD2 (6 bases). V gave up 7 bases and J gave up 6 bases, with 26 bases separating them. This CDR3 region has 17 residues. Per germline, CDR1 SGHTA and CDR2 FQGNSA.

The chain couples TRBV2 to TRBJ1-5; 8 positions match TRBD1. CDR1 is SNHLY and CDR2 is FYNNEI in the germline V gene. The CDR3 has 14 amino acids. Losses at the gene ends were 8 bases for V and 1 base for J; bases not matched to a gene: 4. CDR3 in amino acids: CASQDRGSNQPQHF. DNA for the CDR3: TGTGCCAGCCAAGACAGGGGCAGCAATCAGCCCCAGCATTTT.

This chain joins TRBV29-1 and TRBJ1-1, with 10 bases identical to TRBD1. V lost 7 bases to trimming and J lost 3 bases; unmatched junction nucleotides: 8. The CDR3 runs to 14 residues. Germline values: CDR1 SQVTM, CDR2 ANQGSEA. The CDR3 region is CSGDRGILDTEAFF. The CDR3, as DNA: TGCAGCGGGGACAGGGGAATTTTGGACACTGAAGCTTTCTTT. Full variable domain (outside the CDR3, taken from reference TRBV29-1 and TRBJ1-1): SAVISQKPSRDICQRGTSLTIQCQVDSQVTMMFWYRQQPGQSLTLIATANQGSEATYESGFVIDKFPISRPNLTFSTLTVSNMSPEDSSIYLCSGDRGILDTEAFFGQGTRLTVV.

This clonotype was seen ten or more times. The rearrangement uses TRBV7-9 and TRBJ1-1; D is undetermined. This CDR3 region has 13 residues. V was cut by 4 bases and J by 0 bases, with 6 bases left in between. The germline CDR1 and CDR2 sequences are SEHNR and FQNEAQ (reference sequence). DNA of the CDR3: TGTGCCAGCAGCTGGGGAATGAACACTGAAGCTTTCTTT. This codes for CASSWGMNTEAFF.

The chain combines TRBV9 with TRBJ1-2; maybe TRBD1 (6 bases). Germline loops: CDR1 SGDLS, CDR2 YYNGEE. This CDR3 region has 14 residues. The V gene lost 4 bases and the J gene lost 0 bases, with 10 bases spanning the gap. CDR3 residues: CASSWGRTNYGYTF. The CDR3 DNA reads as TGTGCCAGCAGCTGGGGGCGGACTAACTATGGCTACACCTTC.

This clonotype came up a few times. This chain connects TRBV20-1 to TRBJ2-7, with D perhaps matching TRBD2 (6 bases). Trimming pared 3 bases from V and 0 bases from J, leaving 12 bases between. CDR3 length: 14 residues. Per the germline V gene, CDR1 is DFQATT and CDR2 is SNEGSKA (reference sequence). The CDR3 bases are TGCAGTGCTAGTCTTGGGGGGAGCTCCTACGAGCAGTACTTC. Translated, it gives CSASLGGSSYEQYF.

The chain joins TRBV6-1 to TRBJ1-6, with D tentatively TRBD1 (6 bases). Between the trimmed V and J ends, which lost 6 bases and 6 bases, there was a span of 9 bases. Looked up from germline, CDR1 is MNHNS and CDR2 is SASEGT. The length of the CDR3 is 13 residues. The CDR3 spells CASRAGVNSPLHF. The CDR3 coding sequence is TGTGCCAGCAGGGCAGGGGTTAATTCACCCCTCCACTTT.

This clonotype occurred many times. This rearrangement joins TRBV20-1 to TRBJ2-1; the D gene is possibly TRBD2 (6 bases). The germline V gene encodes CDR1 DFQATT and CDR2 SNEGSKA (reference sequence). V was shortened by 2 bases and J by 8 bases, with 7 bases between the two germline ends. This CDR3 comprises 11 residues. CDR3 region: CSARREDEQFF. Written as DNA, the CDR3 is TGCAGTGCTAGAAGGGAGGATGAGCAGTTCTTC.